Reported below is one T cell receptor beta chain. Antigen unknown. This sample is drawn from a study of T cell responses to AZD1222 COVID-19 vaccine. Study context: Some second doses came at about 4 weeks and others at about 12 weeks; these were pooled.

Deletions cut 2 bases from V and 3 bases from J, with 7 bases between. This CDR3 has 13 residues. CDR1 and CDR2 from the germline V gene are GTSNPN and SVGIG (reference sequence). Sequenced by immunoSEQ multiplex PCR; TCRdb stores in-frame clones only, minus some. Of 140,000 to 150,000 clones listed, 88% are singletons. Overall study findings and caveats: It should be noted that donors were predominantly white British and more often female, and clonal diversity was possibly underestimated. Two AZD1222 doses significantly raised spike-specific TCR breadth and depth over controls. Dominant at 160-218 and 743-854, vaccine-associated CD4 TCRs also spanned spike.

The sequence was collected from an adult in good health. The specimen comprised peripheral blood, sampled on day 0 of AZD1222 vaccination. The chain carries TRBV30 and TRBJ2-2; TRBD1 is a possible D gene (6 bases). The CDR3 sequence is CAWSSGDTGELFF. The CDR3 coding sequence is TGTGCCTGGAGTTCAGGGGACACCGGGGAGCTGTTTTTT.